This TCR beta chain was obtained from a study of Ad26.COV2.S vaccination and SARS-CoV-2 variants. Treatment given: roughly 18 received Ad26.COV2.S at low or high dose, single or two shots; about five received placebo; per-sample allocation not given. Samples were taken on day 63 after the first vaccine or placebo injection. This CDR3 is 15 amino acids long. Germline CDR1 and CDR2: WSHSY and SAAADI. Between the trimmed V and J ends, which lost 2 bases and 8 bases, there was a span of 18 bases. Assay: immunoSEQ multiplex PCR; the TCRdb copy retains only in-frame clones and omits some. The sample has fewer than 400,000 clones; 70% to 90% are singletons.

The material sequenced was peripheral blood, taken in a trial of Ad26.COV2.S vaccine versus placebo. This TCR came from a person aged 18-65 years who received the Ad26.COV2.S COVID-19 vaccine or a placebo. The chain has TRBV10-2 and TRBJ1-2; no clear D gene. The CDR3 DNA reads as TGCGCCAGCAGTGAGGAATTTGCAGCTATCATGGGCTACACCTTC. It codes for CASSEEFAAIMGYTF.